These 30 T cell receptor beta chains share one sample of origin, sequenced in a study of blood T cell repertoires in COVID-19. Clones were read by immunoSEQ multiplex PCR, and TCRdb kept only the in-frame ones, dropping some. The table records about 84,000 clones, 83% of them present only once. The sample comprised peripheral blood. The receptors were gathered from a woman of 80 years or more with acute or convalescent COVID-19.

This chain links TRBV3-1 (or the pseudogene TRBV3-2) with TRBJ2-1, with 13 nucleotides matching TRBD2. The V and J ends lost 3 bases and 9 bases, in that order; junction bases with no gene match: 11. The germline V gene encodes CDR1 LGHDT and CDR2 YNNKEL (reference sequence). There are 17 residues in the CDR3. The CDR3 spells CASSQPSLAGGPGEQFF. As DNA, the CDR3 is TGTGCCAGCAGCCAGCCTTCACTAGCGGGAGGGCCGGGTGAGCAGTTCTTC.

The sample holds a few counts of this clone. The chain recombines TRBV5-6 with TRBJ2-6, with TRBD1 matching 9 bases. Germline V lookup: CDR1 SGHDT, CDR2 YYEEEE. Trimming took 1 base from V and 3 from J; bases not matched to a gene: 5. This CDR3 comprises 17 residues. The CDR3 DNA follows: TGTGCCAGCAGCTTGACACAGGGGGCGTATGGGGCCAACGTCCTGACTTTC. As protein: CASSLTQGAYGANVLTF.

The CDR3 sequence: CASSGTSGRDTGELFF. CDR3 in DNA: TGTGCCAGCAGCGGGACTAGCGGGAGAGACACCGGGGAGCTGTTTTTT. The V call is TRBV7-9, the J call TRBJ2-2; 14 positions agree with TRBD2. The CDR3 covers 16 residues. Germline CDR1 and CDR2: SEHNR and FQNEAQ (reference sequence). V lost 5 bases and J lost 3; bases outside the gene matches: 2.

The chain combines TRBV7-9 with TRBJ1-4; 7 positions match TRBD1. V trimming: 1 base; J trimming: 7 bases; junction bases outside the gene matches: 3. There are 14 residues in the CDR3. CDR1 SEHNR and CDR2 FQNEAQ come from the germline V gene (reference sequence). The DNA of the CDR3 is TGTGCCAGCAGCTTAGTACAGGGGCCTGAAAAACTGTTTTTT. Its protein product is CASSLVQGPEKLFF.

This clone was seen a single time. This chain links TRBV27 with TRBJ2-2; 7 bases map to TRBD1. This CDR3 spans 15 amino acids. V was pared by 2 bases and J by 4 bases, with 4 bases of the junction left unmatched. Per the germline V gene, CDR1 is MNHEY and CDR2 is SMNVEV (reference sequence). Here the CDR3 DNA reads TGTGCCAGCAGTTTAATGGGACAGTTCACCGGGGAGCTGTTTTTT. This sequence encodes CASSLMGQFTGELFF.

Only a few counts were recorded for this clone. The chain carries TRBV9 and TRBJ1-5; TRBD1 matches at 8 bases. CDR3 size: 16 residues. J gave up 5 bases and V 0 bases, and 7 bases lay outside the gene matches. Germline V gene lookup returns CDR1 SGDLS and CDR2 YYNGEE. CDR3 DNA sequence: TGTGCCAGCAGCGTAGAACCGACAGGGGCTGATCAGCCCCAGCATTTT. This encodes CASSVEPTGADQPQHF.

The sample holds a few counts of this clone. The rearrangement links TRBV11-2 to TRBJ1-1, with TRBD1 as a possible D gene (5 bases). The CDR3 runs 14 residues. Germline V gives CDR1 SGHAT, CDR2 FQNNGV. V was cut by 5 bases and J by 4 bases, with 14 bases left in between. The DNA of the CDR3 is TGTGCCAGCAGCCCCTGGCAGGGATTCACTGAAGCTTTCTTT. Translation gives CASSPWQGFTEAFF.

The rearrangement uses TRBV3-1 (or the pseudogene TRBV3-2) and TRBJ1-1, with D perhaps matching TRBD1 (6 bases). V was shortened by 2 bases and J by 2 bases, with 9 bases between the two germline ends. The germline CDR1 and CDR2 sequences are LGHDT and YNNKEL (reference sequence). The CDR3 is 14 amino acids. Written as DNA, the CDR3 is TGTGCCAGCAGCCAATTGGGACAAAACACTGAAGCTTTCTTT. Amino acids: CASSQLGQNTEAFF.

This sequence joins TRBV19 and TRBJ1-5, with D uncertain. Germline V gene lookup returns CDR1 LNHDA and CDR2 SQIVND (reference sequence). The CDR3 has 13 amino acids. Trimming stripped 7 bases from V and 2 bases from J, with 9 bases between. CDR3 sequence: CASKHGGNQPQHF. The CDR3 DNA reads as TGTGCCAGTAAGCACGGGGGCAATCAGCCCCAGCATTTT. Drawing the rest from reference TRBV19 and TRBJ1-5, the complete variable domain is DGGITQSPKYLFRKEGQNVTLSCEQNLNHDAMYWYRQDPGQGLRLIYYSQIVNDFQKGDIAEGYSVSREKKESFPLTVTSAQKNPTAFYLCASKHGGNQPQHFGDGTRLSIL.

The chain links TRBV10-3 to TRBJ1-2; D gene ambiguous. Trimming took off 2 bases at V and 0 bases at J, with 7 bases between the two ends. CDR1 ENHRY and CDR2 SYGVKD come from the germline V gene. The CDR3 contains 14 residues. CDR3 in amino acids: CAISETLANYGYTF. CDR3 in DNA: TGTGCCATCAGTGAGACGCTAGCTAACTATGGCTACACCTTC.

This sequence joins TRBV5-8 and TRBJ2-2, with TRBD1 matching over 8 bases. The length of the CDR3 is 16 residues. V dropped 2 bases and J dropped 2; count of bases not matched to a gene: 5. Germline assignment: CDR1 SGHTS and CDR2 YDEGEE. This chain's CDR3 is CASSFLDRGNTGELFF. As DNA, the CDR3 is TGTGCCAGCAGCTTTCTAGACAGGGGTAACACCGGGGAGCTGTTTTTT.

The chain employs TRBV29-1 and TRBJ1-1, with D perhaps matching TRBD1 (6 bases). The CDR3 sequence is 14 residues long. The V end was cut by 7 bases, the J end by 0 bases, with 15 bases between. Looked up from germline, CDR1 is SQVTM and CDR2 is ANQGSEA. This CDR3 is CSARRTVLNTEAFF. The CDR3 DNA follows: TGCAGCGCCCGTAGGACAGTTCTGAACACTGAAGCTTTCTTT.

The chain combines TRBV24-1 with TRBJ1-1; TRBD1 is a possible D gene (5 bases). Trimming cost V 4 bases and J 11 bases, with 13 bases left between them. Germline CDR1 is KGHDR and CDR2 is SFDVKD. The CDR3 runs to 12 residues. DNA of the CDR3: TGTGCCACCAGTGAGCGGGGCCTCGGCGCTTTCTTT. Encoded protein: CATSERGLGAFF.

V gene TRBV24-1 combines with J gene TRBJ1-1; 10 bases are shared with TRBD1. The V gene end was trimmed by 9 bases and the J gene end by 7 bases; junction bases not matched to a gene: 4. The CDR3 is 12 amino acids. Germline values: CDR1 KGHDR, CDR2 SFDVKD. The CDR3 DNA reads TGTGCCACCGTCGGACAGGGGGATGAAGCTTTCTTT. Protein sequence: CATVGQGDEAFF.

The chain is built from TRBV18 and TRBJ2-1; 11 bases fit TRBD2. Germline assignment: CDR1 KGHSH and CDR2 LQKENI. Germline trimming cut 3 bases from V and 5 bases from J; bases unmatched to any gene: 3. The CDR3 totals 15 residues. DNA of the CDR3: TGTGCCAGCTCACCTCTAGCGGGAGGAGACAATGAGCAGTTCTTC. Amino acid sequence: CASSPLAGGDNEQFF.

J is TRBJ1-5 and V is TRBV19; a possible D gene is TRBD1 (6 bases). CDR1 is LNHDA and CDR2 is SQIVND in the germline V gene (reference sequence). Trimming took 4 bases from V and 0 from J, leaving 10 bases between them. The CDR3 runs 15 residues. CDR3 bases: TGTGCCAGTAGTACAGGGGCCCCTAGCAATCAGCCCCAGCATTTT. Its translation: CASSTGAPSNQPQHF.

This clone showed up just a few times. V gene TRBV28 combines with J gene TRBJ2-7; 9 nucleotides align to TRBD2. The junction had 11 bases not matched to a gene; V was cut back by 5 bases and J by 3 bases. The CDR3 runs to 16 residues. The germline CDR1 and CDR2 sequences are MDHEN and SYDVKM. The CDR3 sequence is CASSPNSGRGDYEQYF. In nucleotides, the CDR3 is TGTGCCAGCAGTCCGAATAGCGGGAGAGGGGACTACGAGCAGTACTTC.

Note on this clone: A junction boundary mismatches the germline segment, possibly from a read error. V is TRBV28 and J is TRBJ1-5; 9 bases are shared with TRBD1. Germline V gene data show CDR1 as MDHEN and CDR2 as SYDVKM. The CDR3 is 15 residues long. The CDR3, as DNA: TGTGCCAGCAGTTTTTCCGGGACAGGGAATCAGCTCCAGCATTTT. Protein product: CASSFSGTGNQLQHF.

This rearrangement joins TRBV27 to TRBJ2-2; 7 bases fit TRBD2. Germline V lookup: CDR1 MNHEY, CDR2 SMNVEV (reference sequence). The CDR3 has 15 amino acids. The V gene end was trimmed by 10 bases and the J gene end by 4 bases; junction bases not matched to a gene: 12. CDR3 coding DNA: TGTGCCACCCGGGGGGTAGCGGATTCCACCGGGGAGCTGTTTTTT. Its protein product is CATRGVADSTGELFF.

The chain carries TRBV5-1 and TRBJ2-5; D possibly corresponds to TRBD1 (5 bases). The CDR3 spans 16 residues. Germline CDR1 is SGHRS and CDR2 is YFSETQ. V was trimmed by 1 base and J by 4 bases, leaving 17 bases between them. CDR3 region: CASSLTPAGLLETQYF. CDR3 nucleotides: TGCGCCAGCAGCTTGACCCCCGCAGGGCTCCTAGAGACCCAGTACTTC. The variable domain in full, with the rest retrieved from reference TRBV5-1 and TRBJ2-5, is KAGVTQTPRYLIKTRGQQVTLSCSPISGHRSVSWYQQTPGQGLQFLFEYFSETQRNKGNFPGRFSGRQFSNSRSEMNVSTLELGDSALYLCASSLTPAGLLETQYFGPGTRLLVL.

The V and J genes are TRBV12-5 and TRBJ1-1; no reliable D call. Trimming took off 1 base at V and 1 base at J, with 7 bases between the two ends. The CDR3 sequence is 14 residues long. Germline V gene lookup returns CDR1 LGHNT and CDR2 FRNRAP. The CDR3 nucleotides read TGTGCTAGTGGTTTGGCTGGAGGGAACACTGAAGCTTTCTTT. Translating gives CASGLAGGNTEAFF.

The gene calls are TRBV6-5 and TRBJ2-5, with TRBD2 matching over 9 bases. This CDR3 comprises 14 residues. Germline V gene sequence: CDR1 MNHEY, CDR2 SVGAGI. The V and J ends lost 6 bases and 5 bases, in that order; junction bases with no gene match: 7. The CDR3 loop reads CASSHRTSEETQYF. Written as DNA, the CDR3 is TGTGCCAGCAGCCATCGGACTAGCGAGGAGACCCAGTACTTC.

V gene TRBV7-6 combines with J gene TRBJ1-5; no clear D. This CDR3 contains 14 residues. Germline CDR1 reads SGHVS; CDR2 reads FNYEAQ. Trimming took off 4 bases at V and 0 bases at J, with 7 bases between the two ends. The CDR3 bases are TGTGCCAGCAGCTCGGGAGCTAGCAATCAGCCCCAGCATTTT. It yields the protein CASSSGASNQPQHF.

This clone turned up a few times. The V and J genes are TRBV7-3 and TRBJ2-3, with D perhaps matching TRBD2 (5 bases). Germline lookup yields CDR1 SGHTA and CDR2 FQGTGA. CDR3 length equals 14 residues. V was pared by 5 bases and J by 4 bases, with 13 bases between. The DNA for the CDR3 is TGTGCCAGCAGCCCCCGGTCCGGGGCAGATACGCAGTATTTT. Amino acids: CASSPRSGADTQYF.

The chain joins TRBV6-5 to TRBJ2-1; D is perhaps TRBD2 (5 bases). Between the trimmed V and J ends, which lost 6 bases and 2 bases, there was a span of 8 bases. CDR1 is MNHEY, CDR2 SVGAGI, per germline. This CDR3 has 13 residues. The CDR3 coding sequence is TGTGCCAGCAGGCGGGCGGCCTACAATGAGCAGTTCTTC. It codes for CASRRAAYNEQFF.

The chain carries TRBV6-5 and TRBJ2-5; D perhaps matches TRBD2 (5 bases). The CDR3 sequence is 14 residues long. Per germline, CDR1 MNHEY and CDR2 SVGAGI. V lost 5 bases to trimming and J lost 4 bases, with 14 bases between them. The CDR3 sequence is CASSRKASGETQYF. The CDR3 region has the DNA TGTGCCAGCAGTAGGAAGGCAAGCGGAGAGACCCAGTACTTC.

V usage is TRBV7-3 and J usage is TRBJ2-2; weak D call: TRBD1 (6 bases). Germline lookup yields CDR1 SGHTA and CDR2 FQGTGA. The CDR3 is 13 residues long. With 5 bases removed from V and 8 bases from J, the gap between germline ends came to 12 bases. The CDR3 region has the DNA TGTGCCAGCAGCAACAGGGATGTTGGGGAGCTGTTTTTT. Translation: CASSNRDVGELFF.

This clone was seen a single time. CDR3 sequence reads: CASSAETGEGNTEAFF. The CDR3 DNA is TGTGCCAGCAGCGCCGAGACAGGGGAAGGGAACACTGAAGCTTTCTTT. The chain is built from TRBV7-9 and TRBJ1-1; TRBD1 aligns across 8 bases. The germline V gene encodes CDR1 SEHNR and CDR2 FQNEAQ (reference sequence). The CDR3 contains 16 residues. The ends lost 5 bases at V and 1 base at J; junction bases unmatched: 9.

V and J are TRBV7-9 and TRBJ2-5; 12 nucleotides agree with TRBD1. CDR3 length: 16 amino acids. Losses at the gene ends were 0 bases for V and 5 bases for J; bases not matched to a gene: 4. Per germline, CDR1 SEHNR and CDR2 FQNEAQ (reference sequence). The CDR3 nucleotides read TGTGCCAGCAGCTTAGCGGGACAGGGGGCTTTCGAGACCCAGTACTTC. Its translation: CASSLAGQGAFETQYF.

The chain is built from TRBV5-5 and TRBJ2-2, with 14 bases lining up with TRBD2. Germline trimming cut 3 bases from V and 1 base from J; bases unmatched to any gene: 8. The CDR3 loop spans 19 amino acids. Germline values: CDR1 SGHKS, CDR2 YYEKEE (reference sequence). For the CDR3, the DNA is TGTGCCAGCAGCTGGGTCTTGACTAGCGGGAGGGTGAACACCGGGGAGCTGTTTTTT. As protein: CASSWVLTSGRVNTGELFF. Full variable domain (outside the CDR3, taken from reference TRBV5-5 and TRBJ2-2): DAGVTQSPTHLIKTRGQQVTLRCSPISGHKSVSWYQQVLGQGPQFIFQYYEKEERGRGNFPDRFSARQFPNYSSELNVNALLLGDSALYLCASSWVLTSGRVNTGELFFGEGSRLTVL.